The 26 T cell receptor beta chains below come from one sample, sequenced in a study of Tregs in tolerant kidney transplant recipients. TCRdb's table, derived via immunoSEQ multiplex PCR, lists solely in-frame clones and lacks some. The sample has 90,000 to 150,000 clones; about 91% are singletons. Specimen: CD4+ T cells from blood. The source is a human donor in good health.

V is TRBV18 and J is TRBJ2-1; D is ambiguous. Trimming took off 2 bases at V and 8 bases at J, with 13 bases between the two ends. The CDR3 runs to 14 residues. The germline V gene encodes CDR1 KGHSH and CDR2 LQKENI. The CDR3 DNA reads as TGTGCCAGCTCACCAAGGGTGGATTCGGATGAGCAGTTCTTC. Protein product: CASSPRVDSDEQFF.

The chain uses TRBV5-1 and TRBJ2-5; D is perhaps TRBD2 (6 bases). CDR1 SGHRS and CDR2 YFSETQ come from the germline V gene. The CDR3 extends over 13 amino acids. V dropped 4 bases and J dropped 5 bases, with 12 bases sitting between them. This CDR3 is CASSPGGGETQYF. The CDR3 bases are TGCGCCAGCAGCCCCGGTGGGGGGGAGACCCAGTACTTC.

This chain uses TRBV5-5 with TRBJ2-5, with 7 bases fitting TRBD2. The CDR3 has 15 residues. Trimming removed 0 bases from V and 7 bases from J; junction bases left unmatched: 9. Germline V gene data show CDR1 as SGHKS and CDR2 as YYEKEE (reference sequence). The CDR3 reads CASSLDLAGVGTQYF. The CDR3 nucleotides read TGTGCCAGCAGCTTGGATCTGGCGGGGGTAGGGACCCAGTACTTC.

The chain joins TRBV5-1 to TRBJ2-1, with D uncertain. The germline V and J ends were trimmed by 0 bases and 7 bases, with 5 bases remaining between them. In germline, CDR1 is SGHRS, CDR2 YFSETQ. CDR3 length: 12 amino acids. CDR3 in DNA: TGCGCCAGCAGCTTGGACTTTAATGAGCAGTTCTTC. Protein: CASSLDFNEQFF.

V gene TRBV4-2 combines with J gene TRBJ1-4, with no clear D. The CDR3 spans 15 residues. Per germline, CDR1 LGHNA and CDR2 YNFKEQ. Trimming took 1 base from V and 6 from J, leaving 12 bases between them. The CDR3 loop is CASSQGLQYYEKLFF. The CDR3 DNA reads TGTGCCAGCAGCCAAGGCTTACAGTATTATGAAAAACTGTTTTTT.

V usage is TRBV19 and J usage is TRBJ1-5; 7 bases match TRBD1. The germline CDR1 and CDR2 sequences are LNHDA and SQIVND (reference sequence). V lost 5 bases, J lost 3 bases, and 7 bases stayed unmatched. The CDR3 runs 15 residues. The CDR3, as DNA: TGTGCCAGTAGTTCCCTCGGGACAGACAATCAGCCCCAGCATTTT. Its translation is CASSSLGTDNQPQHF.

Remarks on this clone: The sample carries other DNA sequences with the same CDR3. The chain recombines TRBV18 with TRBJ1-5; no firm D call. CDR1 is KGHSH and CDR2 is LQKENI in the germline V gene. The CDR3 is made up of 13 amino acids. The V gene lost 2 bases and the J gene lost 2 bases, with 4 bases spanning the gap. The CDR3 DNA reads TGTGCCAGCTCACCAGGGGGCAATCAGCCCCAGCATTTT. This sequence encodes CASSPGGNQPQHF. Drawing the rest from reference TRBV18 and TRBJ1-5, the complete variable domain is NAGVMQNPRHLVRRRGQEARLRCSPMKGHSHVYWYRQLPEEGLKFMVYLQKENIIDESGMPKERFSAEFPKEGPSILRIQQVVRGDSAAYFCASSPGGNQPQHFGDGTRLSIL.

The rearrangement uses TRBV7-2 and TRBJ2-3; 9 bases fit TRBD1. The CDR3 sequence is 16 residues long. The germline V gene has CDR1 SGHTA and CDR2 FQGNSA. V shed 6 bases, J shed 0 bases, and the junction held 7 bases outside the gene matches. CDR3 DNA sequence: TGTGCCAGCAGAGCCGGGACAGGGCTAAGCACAGATACGCAGTATTTT. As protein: CASRAGTGLSTDTQYF.

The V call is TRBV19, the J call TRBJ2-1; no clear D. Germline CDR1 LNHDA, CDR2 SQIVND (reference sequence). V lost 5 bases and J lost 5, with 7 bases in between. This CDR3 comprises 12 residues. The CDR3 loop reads CASSWNNNEQFF. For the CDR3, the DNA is TGTGCCAGTAGTTGGAACAACAATGAGCAGTTCTTC.

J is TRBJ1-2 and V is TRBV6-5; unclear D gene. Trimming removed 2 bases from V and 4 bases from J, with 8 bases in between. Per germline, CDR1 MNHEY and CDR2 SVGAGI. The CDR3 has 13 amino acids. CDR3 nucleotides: TGTGCCAGCAGTTACACAGCTACCTATGGCTACACCTTC. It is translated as CASSYTATYGYTF.

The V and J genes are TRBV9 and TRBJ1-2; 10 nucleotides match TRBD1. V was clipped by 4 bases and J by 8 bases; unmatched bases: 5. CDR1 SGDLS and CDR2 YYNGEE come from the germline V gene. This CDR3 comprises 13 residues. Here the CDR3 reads CASSHGQGVGYTF. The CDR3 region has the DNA TGTGCCAGCAGCCATGGACAGGGGGTCGGCTACACCTTC. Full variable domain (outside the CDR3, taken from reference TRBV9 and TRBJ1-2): DSGVTQTPKHLITATGQRVTLRCSPRSGDLSVYWYQQSLDQGLQFLIQYYNGEERAKGNILERFSAQQFPDLHSELNLSSLELGDSALYFCASSHGQGVGYTFGSGTRLTVV.

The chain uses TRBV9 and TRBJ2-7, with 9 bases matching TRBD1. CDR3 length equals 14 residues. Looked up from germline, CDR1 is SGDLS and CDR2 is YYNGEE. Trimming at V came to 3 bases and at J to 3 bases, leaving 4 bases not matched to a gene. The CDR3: CASSAGDRVYEQYF. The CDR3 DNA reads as TGTGCCAGCAGCGCGGGGGACAGGGTCTACGAGCAGTACTTC.

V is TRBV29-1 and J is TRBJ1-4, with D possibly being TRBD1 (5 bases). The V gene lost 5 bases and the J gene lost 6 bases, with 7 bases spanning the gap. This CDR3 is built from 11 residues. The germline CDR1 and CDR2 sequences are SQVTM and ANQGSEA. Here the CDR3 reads CSVWDHEKLFF. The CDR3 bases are TGCAGCGTTTGGGACCATGAAAAACTGTTTTTT.

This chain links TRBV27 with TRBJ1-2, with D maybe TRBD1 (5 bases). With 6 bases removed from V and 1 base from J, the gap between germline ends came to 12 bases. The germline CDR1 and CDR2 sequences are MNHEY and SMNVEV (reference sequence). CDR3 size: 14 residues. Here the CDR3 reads CASSPGTDNYGYTF. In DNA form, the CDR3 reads TGTGCCAGCAGCCCCGGGACCGATAACTATGGCTACACCTTC.

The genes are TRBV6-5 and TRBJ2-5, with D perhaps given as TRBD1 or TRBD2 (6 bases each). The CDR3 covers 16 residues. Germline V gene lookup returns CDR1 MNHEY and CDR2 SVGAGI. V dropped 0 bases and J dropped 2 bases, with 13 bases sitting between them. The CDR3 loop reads CASSYSGAAGQETQYF. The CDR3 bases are TGTGCCAGCAGTTACTCGGGGGCCGCGGGGCAAGAGACCCAGTACTTC.

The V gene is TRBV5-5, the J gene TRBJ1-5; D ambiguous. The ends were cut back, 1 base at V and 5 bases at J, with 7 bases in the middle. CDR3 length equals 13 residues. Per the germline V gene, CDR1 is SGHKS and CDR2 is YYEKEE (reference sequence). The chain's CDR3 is CASSLFSDQPQHF. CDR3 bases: TGTGCCAGCAGCTTGTTCAGTGATCAGCCCCAGCATTTT. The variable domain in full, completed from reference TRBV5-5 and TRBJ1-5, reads DAGVTQSPTHLIKTRGQQVTLRCSPISGHKSVSWYQQVLGQGPQFIFQYYEKEERGRGNFPDRFSARQFPNYSSELNVNALLLGDSALYLCASSLFSDQPQHFGDGTRLSIL.

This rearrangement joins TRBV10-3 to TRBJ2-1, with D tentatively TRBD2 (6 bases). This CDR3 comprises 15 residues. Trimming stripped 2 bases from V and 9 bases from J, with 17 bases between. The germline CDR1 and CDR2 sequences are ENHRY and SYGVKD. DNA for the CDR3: TGTGCCATCAGTGAGAGGGCGGGGCCCTTTGGTGAGCAGTTCTTC. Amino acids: CAISERAGPFGEQFF.

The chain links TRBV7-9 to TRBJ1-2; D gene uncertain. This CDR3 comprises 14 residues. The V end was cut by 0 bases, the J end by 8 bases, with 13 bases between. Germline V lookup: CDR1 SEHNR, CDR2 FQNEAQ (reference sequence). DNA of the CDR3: TGTGCCAGCAGCTTAGCAGGTCCCCAGAGGGGCTACACCTTC. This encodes CASSLAGPQRGYTF.

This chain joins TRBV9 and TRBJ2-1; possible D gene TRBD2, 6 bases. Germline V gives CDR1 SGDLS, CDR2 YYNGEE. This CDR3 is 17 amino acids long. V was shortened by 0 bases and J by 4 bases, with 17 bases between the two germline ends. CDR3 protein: CASSVDGWAGRYNEQFF. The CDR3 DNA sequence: TGTGCCAGCAGCGTAGATGGTTGGGCGGGAAGATACAATGAGCAGTTCTTC.

DNA for the CDR3: TGCAGCGTTGTAGGGGGATCTAACTCTGGAAACACCATATATTTT. Translated, it gives CSVVGGSNSGNTIYF. The chain joins TRBV29-1 to TRBJ1-3; D is perhaps TRBD1 (6 bases). The CDR3 is 15 amino acids. Germline CDR1 SQVTM, CDR2 ANQGSEA. V lost 4 bases to trimming and J lost 0 bases, with 13 bases between them.

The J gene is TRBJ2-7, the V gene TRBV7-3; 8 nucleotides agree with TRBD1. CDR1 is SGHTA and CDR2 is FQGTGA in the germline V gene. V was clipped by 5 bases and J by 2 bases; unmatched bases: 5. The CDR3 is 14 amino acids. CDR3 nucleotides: TGTGCCAGCAGCGCAGGGACAGGTACCTACGAGCAGTACTTC. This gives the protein CASSAGTGTYEQYF.

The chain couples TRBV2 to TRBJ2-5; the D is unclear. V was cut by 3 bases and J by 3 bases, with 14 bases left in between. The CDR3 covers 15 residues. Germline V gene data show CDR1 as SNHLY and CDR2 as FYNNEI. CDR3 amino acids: CASSDSPFRKETQYF. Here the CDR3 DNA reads TGTGCCAGCAGTGATTCGCCGTTCCGCAAAGAGACCCAGTACTTC.

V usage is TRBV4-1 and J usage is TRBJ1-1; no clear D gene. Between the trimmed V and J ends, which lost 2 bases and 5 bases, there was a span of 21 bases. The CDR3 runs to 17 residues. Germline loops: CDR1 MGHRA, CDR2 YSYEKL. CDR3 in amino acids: CASSQHTNRGSGTEAFF. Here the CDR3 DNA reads TGCGCCAGCAGCCAACATACCAACAGAGGGTCGGGGACTGAAGCTTTCTTT.

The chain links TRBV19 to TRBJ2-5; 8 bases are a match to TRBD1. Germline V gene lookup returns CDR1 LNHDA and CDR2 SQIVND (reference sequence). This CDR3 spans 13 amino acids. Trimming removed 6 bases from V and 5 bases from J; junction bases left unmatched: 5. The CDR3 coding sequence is TGTGCCAGTAGGGCGACAGGGGCCGAGACCCAGTACTTC. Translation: CASRATGAETQYF.

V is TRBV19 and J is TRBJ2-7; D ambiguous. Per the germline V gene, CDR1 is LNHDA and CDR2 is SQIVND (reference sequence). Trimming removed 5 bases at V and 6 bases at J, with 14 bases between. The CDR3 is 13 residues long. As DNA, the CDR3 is TGTGCCAGTAGTGCCGACCAGCCGGTCGAGCAGTACTTC. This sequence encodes CASSADQPVEQYF.

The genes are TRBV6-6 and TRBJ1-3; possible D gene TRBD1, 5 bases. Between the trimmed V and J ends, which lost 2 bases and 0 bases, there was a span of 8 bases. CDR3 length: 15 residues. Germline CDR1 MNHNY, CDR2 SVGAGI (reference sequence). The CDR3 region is CASSYPRASGNTIYF. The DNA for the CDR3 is TGTGCCAGCAGTTACCCCAGGGCCTCTGGAAACACCATATATTTT.